This T cell receptor beta chain originates from a study of blood T cell repertoires in COVID-19. Study background: Sites in the United States, Italy and Spain provided acute and convalescent COVID-19 samples. Nucleic acid was either cDNA or gDNA, and it came from T cells, B-cell-depleted T cells, or PBMCs.

Data came from immunoSEQ multiplex PCR; TCRdb stores just in-frame clones and leaves some out. The sample carries 220,000 or so clones, about four fifths recorded once. Trimming stripped 4 bases from V and 7 bases from J, with 5 bases between. This CDR3 is built from 11 residues. Germline loops: CDR1 ENHRY, CDR2 SYGVKD. This clone was seen only once. The gene calls are TRBV10-3 and TRBJ2-1; D gene unclear. Input material: peripheral blood. This TCR was sampled from an older woman with acute or convalescent COVID-19. This CDR3 reads CAISVMNEQFF. DNA of the CDR3: TGTGCCATCAGTGTAATGAATGAGCAGTTCTTC.